Presented here are 2 T cell receptor beta chains from one specimen sequenced in a study of T-cell memory formation after mild COVID-19. TCRdb processed the 5' RACE reads anew with MiXCR; each CDR3 protein has one entry. The sample includes about 82,000 distinct CDR3 sequences, 9.5% to 15% of them seen just once. Sequencing was done on a sample of PBMCs or a T cell subset sorted from them (not recorded which). The receptors originated from a man aged 18-30 years who had mild COVID-19 (a few samples of this study predate the infection). Cell type and time point are not known.

In its sample, this clonotype was seen a few times. The rearrangement links TRBV7-4 to TRBJ1-6; perhaps TRBD1 as D (6 bases). This CDR3 has 16 residues. Per the germline V gene, CDR1 is SGHVT and CDR2 is SQSDAQ. Trimming removed 5 bases from V and 7 bases from J, with 18 bases in between. CDR3 in DNA: TGTGCCAGCAGCGACAGGTCGGGGGGCAAAAATTCACCCCTCCACTTT. Translating it yields CASSDRSGGKNSPLHF.

CDR3 nucleotide sequence: TGTGCCAGCAGTTTTAGGGGTAGCTACGAGCAGTACGTC. Its protein product is CASSFRGSYEQYV. The V and J genes are TRBV28 and TRBJ2-7; the D gene is possibly TRBD1 (5 bases). This CDR3 region has 13 residues. Trimming shortened V by 3 bases and J by 3 bases, and 9 bases separated the two germline ends. Germline assignment: CDR1 MDHEN and CDR2 SYDVKM.